This T cell receptor (beta chain) came from a study of shared clonotypes between healthy human individuals. The method was immunoSEQ multiplex PCR; TCRdb's version includes in-frame clones alone and lacks a portion of them. The table records over a million clones, 70% to 80% of them present only once. The CDR3 runs 15 residues. V lost 1 base to trimming and J lost 7 bases, with 11 bases between them. The germline V gene encodes CDR1 SGHAT and CDR2 FQNNGV. This clone was picked up a small number of times. The sequencing sample was made of memory CD4+ T cells sorted from blood. The sample's subset: CD45RA-negative fraction. The V gene is TRBV11-2, the J gene TRBJ1-6, with D possibly being TRBD1 (5 bases). The receptor was isolated from a man between 18 and 29 years old in good health. The CDR3 sequence is CASSLAQGINSPLHF. CDR3 coding DNA: TGTGCCAGCAGCTTAGCGCAGGGAATCAATTCACCCCTCCACTTT.